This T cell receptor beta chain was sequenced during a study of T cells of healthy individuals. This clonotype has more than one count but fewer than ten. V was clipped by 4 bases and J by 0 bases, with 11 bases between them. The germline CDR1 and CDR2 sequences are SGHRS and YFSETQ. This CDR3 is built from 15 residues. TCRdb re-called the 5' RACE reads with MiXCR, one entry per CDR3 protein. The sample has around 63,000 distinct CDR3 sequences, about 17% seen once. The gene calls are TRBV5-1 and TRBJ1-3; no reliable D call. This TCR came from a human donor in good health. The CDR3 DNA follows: TGCGCCAGCAGCCATGACGGAGTCTCTGGAAACACCATATATTTT. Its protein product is CASSHDGVSGNTIYF.